This T cell receptor beta chain appears in the sequencing data of a study of T cell responses to AZD1222 COVID-19 vaccine. The method was immunoSEQ multiplex PCR; TCRdb's version includes in-frame clones alone and lacks a portion of them. In the table there are 95,000 to 150,000 clones, around nine tenths of which are singletons. As concerns this clone: Its antigen is currently unknown.

The CDR3 consists of 15 residues. Germline V lookup: CDR1 LGHDT, CDR2 YNNKEL (reference sequence). The junction had 9 bases not matched to a gene; V was cut back by 1 base and J by 12 bases. Study-level results: The donor group comprised mostly white British people and more females; the analysis possibly underestimated clonal diversity. Nearly half of unique spike-specific TCRs reportedly avoided B.1.351 and B.1.1.7 mutated regions. Vaccination with two AZD1222 doses was followed by a rise in Spike-specific TCR breadth and depth.

The chain joins TRBV3-1 (or the pseudogene TRBV3-2) to TRBJ2-1; 10 nucleotides align to TRBD2. The input for sequencing was peripheral blood, taken on day 0 of AZD1222 vaccination. The TCR sequence derives from an adult in good health. In DNA, the CDR3 is TGTGCCAGCAGCCAAGTACGGCTAGCGGGAGTGGCGCAGTTCTTC. Protein sequence: CASSQVRLAGVAQFF.